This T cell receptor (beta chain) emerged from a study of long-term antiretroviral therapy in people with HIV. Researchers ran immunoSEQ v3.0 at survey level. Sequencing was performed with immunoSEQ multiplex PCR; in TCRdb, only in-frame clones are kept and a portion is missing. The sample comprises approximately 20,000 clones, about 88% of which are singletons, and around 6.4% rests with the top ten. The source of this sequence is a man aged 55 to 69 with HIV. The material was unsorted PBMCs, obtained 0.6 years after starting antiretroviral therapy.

CDR3 DNA: TGTGCCAGCAGCTCGGGGTACGGAAACATTCAGTACTTC. Translating gives CASSSGYGNIQYF. The V and J genes are TRBV7-3 and TRBJ2-4; possibly TRBD2 for D (5 bases). Trimming left V 4 bases short and J 6 bases short, with 10 bases between. The CDR3 has 13 residues. CDR1 is SGHTA and CDR2 is FQGTGA in the germline V gene.